Listed below are T cell receptor beta chains from one sample, sequenced in a study of blood T cell repertoires in COVID-19. Repertoires were generated with immunoSEQ multiplex PCR, while TCRdb's copy carries only in-frame clones and drops some. The sample holds some 50,000 clones, around nine tenths seen once. The specimen was peripheral blood. The origin of the receptors is a man aged 35 to 55 with acute or convalescent COVID-19. Each CDR3 is given with its conserved first and last residue. The D gene is left open where the match is weak. Only part of the rows carry a size: once, few, many, or a class if the clone is expanded.

V	D	J	size	CDR3	DNA
TRBV5-1	TRBD1	TRBJ2-7	.	CASSPGQARRREQYF	TGCGCCAGCAGCCCGGGACAGGCAAGGCGGCGGGAGCAGTACTTC
TRBV5-1	.	TRBJ1-1	once	CASSRGVTRTEAFF	TGCGCCAGCAGCCGGGGGGTGACTAGGACGGAAGCTTTCTTT
TRBV5-1	TRBD2	TRBJ2-1	few	CASNPGTSGRVSYNEQFF	TGCGCCAGCAACCCCGGGACTAGCGGGAGGGTCTCCTACAATGAGCAGTTCTTC
TRBV2	TRBD1	TRBJ2-3	.	CASSSWDSSTEIPSTDTQYF	TGTGCCAGCAGTAGCTGGGACAGTTCCACCGAGATACCGAGCACAGATACGCAGTATTTT
TRBV6-2/TRBV6-3	.	TRBJ1-1	.	CASSDTGNTEAFF	TGTGCCAGCAGCGATACAGGGAACACTGAAGCTTTCTTT
TRBV19	.	TRBJ1-3	.	CASTNSGNTIYF	TGTGCCAGTACCAACTCTGGAAACACCATATATTTT
TRBV12-3/TRBV12-4	.	TRBJ1-2	.	CASSFIQDHGYTF	TGTGCCAGCAGTTTTATTCAGGATCACGGCTACACCTTC
TRBV28	TRBD1	TRBJ1-6	.	CASSLLTGVRSPLHF	TGTGCCAGCAGTTTATTAACAGGGGTCCGCTCACCCCTCCACTTT
TRBV5-8	TRBD2	TRBJ2-2	.	CASSVLAGGGTGELFF	TGTGCCAGCAGCGTCTTAGCGGGAGGAGGCACCGGGGAGCTGTTTTTT
TRBV7-2	TRBD1	TRBJ1-1	.	CASSFRGAEAFF	TGTGCCAGCAGCTTCAGGGGGGCTGAAGCTTTCTTT
TRBV24-1	.	TRBJ1-2	.	CATSRGGDGYTF	TGTGCCACCAGTAGAGGCGGGGACGGCTACACCTTC
TRBV24-1	.	TRBJ2-5	.	CATSDPDRPRTQYF	TGTGCCACCAGTGATCCTGACAGGCCGCGGACCCAGTACTTC
TRBV3-1/TRBV3-2	.	TRBJ2-5	.	CASSQVARSWETQYF	TGTGCCAGCAGCCAAGTGGCTAGGTCCTGGGAGACCCAGTACTTC
TRBV6-2/TRBV6-3	TRBD1	TRBJ1-1	.	CASSYPRDRGTEAFF	TGTGCCAGCAGTTACCCCCGGGACAGGGGGACTGAAGCTTTCTTT
TRBV12-5	.	TRBJ2-7	.	CASGPDFQVEQYF	TGTGCTAGTGGGCCGGACTTTCAGGTCGAGCAGTACTTC
TRBV7-3	.	TRBJ1-1	.	CASSLNQGTEAFF	TGTGCCAGCAGCTTGAATCAGGGGACTGAAGCTTTCTTT
TRBV7-8	TRBD2	TRBJ2-7	.	CASSYSRTSGSYEQYF	TGTGCCAGCAGCTATTCCCGGACTAGCGGCTCCTACGAGCAGTACTTC
TRBV15	TRBD1	TRBJ2-3	.	CATSRNTGGRISTQYF	TGTGCCACCAGCAGAAACACAGGGGGCAGAATCAGTACGCAGTATTTT
TRBV6-5	.	TRBJ2-7	few	CASSQTGEQYF	TGTGCCAGCAGTCAGACGGGGGAGCAGTACTTC
TRBV5-1	.	TRBJ1-3	.	CASSLAREPGNTIYF	TGCGCCAGCAGCTTGGCAAGGGAGCCTGGAAACACCATATATTTT
TRBV6-6	TRBD1	TRBJ1-1	.	CASSLPTGMNTEAFF	TGTGCCAGCAGTCTCCCGACAGGGATGAACACTGAAGCTTTCTTT
TRBV18	.	TRBJ1-5	few	CASSHTGSNQPQHF	TGTGCCAGCTCCCACACAGGGAGCAATCAGCCCCAGCATTTT
TRBV6-5	.	TRBJ2-1	.	CASRIAAAAHNEQFF	TGTGCCAGCAGGATAGCGGCGGCGGCCCACAATGAGCAGTTCTTC
TRBV2	TRBD2	TRBJ2-3	.	CASSETSGSTDTQYF	TGTGCCAGCAGTGAGACTAGCGGCAGCACAGATACGCAGTATTTT
TRBV4-1	.	TRBJ1-4	.	CASSQPGGKLRDEKLFF	TGCGCCAGCAGCCAACCCGGGGGGAAACTTCGGGATGAAAAACTGTTTTTT
TRBV29-1	TRBD1	TRBJ2-2	.	CSAQDRGLTGELFF	TGCAGCGCCCAGGACAGGGGGCTCACCGGGGAGCTGTTTTTT
TRBV27	TRBD1	TRBJ2-7	.	CASSTRDSYEQYF	TGTGCCAGCAGTACCCGGGACAGCTACGAGCAGTACTTC
TRBV5-1	.	TRBJ2-3	.	CASAGGGRLGTDTQYF	TGCGCCAGCGCCGGGGGCGGGAGATTGGGCACAGATACGCAGTATTTT
TRBV9	.	TRBJ2-5	.	CASSVDRDRETQYF	TGTGCCAGCAGCGTAGACAGGGATCGAGAGACCCAGTACTTC
TRBV3-1/TRBV3-2	.	TRBJ2-2	.	CASTPGLITGELFF	TGTGCCAGTACCCCGGGACTCATAACCGGGGAGCTGTTTTTT
TRBV7-8	TRBD1	TRBJ2-5	once	CASSPRQGEETQYF	TGTGCCAGCAGCCCGCGACAGGGAGAAGAGACCCAGTACTTC
TRBV19	TRBD2	TRBJ2-3	.	CASSIDQAGGIDTQYF	TGTGCCAGTAGTATAGATCAAGCGGGAGGTATAGATACGCAGTATTTT
TRBV30	.	TRBJ1-1	.	CAWSVLGDGGAFF	TGTGCCTGGAGTGTACTGGGGGACGGGGGAGCTTTCTTT
TRBV5-1	.	TRBJ2-3	.	CASRWAMSTDTQYF	TGCGCCAGCAGATGGGCAATGAGCACAGATACGCAGTATTTT
TRBV5-5	TRBD2	TRBJ2-7	.	CASSFPTSGSGYEQYF	TGTGCCAGCAGCTTTCCGACTAGCGGGAGTGGATACGAGCAGTACTTC
TRBV6-4	TRBD2	TRBJ2-1	.	CASSLTSGRGNEQFF	TGTGCCAGCAGCTTGACTAGCGGGAGAGGCAATGAGCAGTTCTTC
TRBV7-6	TRBD1	TRBJ1-1	.	CASSLLAGQGNTEAFF	TGTGCCAGCAGCTTATTAGCGGGACAGGGGAACACTGAAGCTTTCTTT
TRBV4-2	.	TRBJ1-2	.	CASSHNTGLGGYTF	TGTGCCAGCAGCCACAACACAGGGCTGGGCGGCTACACCTTC
TRBV7-2	TRBD2	TRBJ2-7	once	CASSIDYAGGEQYF	TGTGCCAGCAGCATCGACTACGCGGGGGGCGAGCAGTACTTC
TRBV5-5	.	TRBJ2-2	.	CASSLLAASNTGELFF	TGTGCCAGCAGCTTGCTGGCCGCCTCGAACACCGGGGAGCTGTTTTTT
TRBV9	.	TRBJ1-2	.	CASSADIELSGYTF	TGTGCCAGCAGCGCCGACATCGAGTTGAGTGGCTACACCTTC